The 15 T cell receptor beta chains reported below all come from one sample, sequenced in a study of T cells in Graves' hyperthyroidism and ophthalmopathy. TCR beta CDR3 regions were amplified from RNA. First-round RT-PCR targeting the TCR CDR3 was performed with the HTBI primer set. TCRdb itself ran the multiplex PCR reads through MiXCR, one entry per CDR3 protein. The sample has a few hundred thousand distinct CDR3 sequences; around 13% are singletons. Sample: blood. The receptor source for this set is a woman between 18 and 29 years old with Graves' hyperthyroidism.

This clonotype has just a few counts. The J gene is TRBJ2-5, the V gene TRBV5-1, with 10 bases lining up with TRBD2. CDR3 length: 15 amino acids. Germline loops: CDR1 SGHRS, CDR2 YFSETQ. With 7 bases clipped from V and 5 bases from J, the junction kept 11 bases outside the gene matches. CDR3 in amino acids: CASLPSSGSRETQYF. In DNA, the CDR3 is TGCGCCAGCTTACCGTCTAGCGGGAGCCGGGAGACCCAGTACTTC.

This clonotype was recorded many times. The chain has TRBV29-1 and TRBJ1-3; no clear D gene. The CDR3 is 14 residues long. The germline gives CDR1 SQVTM, CDR2 ANQGSEA. With 1 base removed from V and 0 bases from J, the gap between germline ends came to 7 bases. Written as DNA, the CDR3 is TGCAGCGTTGAAGTCCAGGCCTCTGGAAACACCATATATTTT. Its translation: CSVEVQASGNTIYF. Supplemented by reference TRBV29-1 and TRBJ1-3, the full variable domain reads SAVISQKPSRDICQRGTSLTIQCQVDSQVTMMFWYRQQPGQSLTLIATANQGSEATYESGFVIDKFPISRPNLTFSTLTVSNMSPEDSSIYLCSVEVQASGNTIYFGEGSWLTVV.

This clonotype was detected many times. V gene TRBV3-1 combines with J gene TRBJ2-7; D is possibly TRBD1 (6 bases). CDR1 is LGHDT, CDR2 YNNKEL, per germline (reference sequence). V dropped 0 bases and J dropped 5 bases, with 17 bases sitting between them. The CDR3 totals 16 residues. CDR3 nucleotide sequence: TGTGCCAGCAGCCAAGATTGGGGACAAACGGGAAACGAGCAGTACTTC. Translated: CASSQDWGQTGNEQYF.

This clonotype was recorded at least ten times. This chain links TRBV2 with TRBJ2-1, with D unclear. The germline V gene has CDR1 SNHLY and CDR2 FYNNEI. The CDR3 sequence is 14 residues long. Trimming cost V 4 bases and J 8 bases, with 15 bases left between them. For the CDR3, the DNA is TGTGCCAGCAGTGGTATCAGGACCCGGGATGAGCAGTTCTTC. Residues: CASSGIRTRDEQFF.

This clonotype was picked up many times. V and J are TRBV6-2 or TRBV6-3 and TRBJ2-7; D gene ambiguous. There are 12 residues in the CDR3. The V gene lost 5 bases and the J gene lost 7 bases, with 12 bases spanning the gap. The germline CDR1 and CDR2 sequences are MNHEY and SVGEGT. CDR3: CASSPRMREQYF. The CDR3 DNA reads as TGTGCCAGCAGTCCCCGGATGAGGGAGCAGTACTTC.

This clonotype was detected many times. The chain combines TRBV6-2 or TRBV6-3 with TRBJ2-7; 13 bases line up with TRBD2. CDR1 is MNHEY, CDR2 SVGEGT, per germline. The V and J ends lost 6 bases and 3 bases, in that order; junction bases with no gene match: 5. This CDR3 contains 15 residues. The CDR3 sequence: CASRQTSGRVYEQYF. The DNA for the CDR3 is TGTGCCAGCAGGCAAACTAGCGGGAGGGTCTACGAGCAGTACTTC.

This clonotype was detected ten times or more. The gene calls are TRBV28 and TRBJ2-2; tentatively, D is TRBD1 (6 bases). Germline V gives CDR1 MDHEN, CDR2 SYDVKM. The CDR3 is 15 amino acids. The V gene lost 5 bases and the J gene lost 5 bases, with 15 bases spanning the gap. CDR3 coding DNA: TGTGCCAGCAGTATACAGGGTTTGGGGACCGGGGAGCTGTTTTTT. Translation gives CASSIQGLGTGELFF.

J is TRBJ1-2 and V is TRBV11-2, with a tentative D call TRBD1 (6 bases). Germline V gene lookup returns CDR1 SGHAT and CDR2 FQNNGV. The germline V and J ends were trimmed by 3 bases and 4 bases, with 12 bases remaining between them. The CDR3 totals 14 residues. As DNA, the CDR3 is TGTGCCAGCAGCTTGGAGGGGACATCCTATGGCTACACCTTC. The encoded protein is CASSLEGTSYGYTF.

This clonotype appeared many times. The chain uses TRBV12-3 or TRBV12-4 and TRBJ2-7; the D gene is possibly TRBD1 (5 bases). The CDR3 is made up of 15 amino acids. V dropped 3 bases and J dropped 1 base, with 13 bases sitting between them. In DNA, the CDR3 is TGTGCCAGCAGTTTGGGTGTGGCAGGGTCCTACGAGCAGTACTTC. Protein: CASSLGVAGSYEQYF.

Concerning this clonotype: A much larger clone lies a single base off, so this may be a read error. The V and J genes are TRBV11-2 and TRBJ2-7, with TRBD2 matching over 7 bases. Germline V gene sequence: CDR1 SGHAT, CDR2 FQNNGV. The CDR3 consists of 12 residues. The CDR3 nucleotides read TGTGCCGGCAGCCGCGTTGGCGGGAGGCAGTACTTC. Amino acid sequence: CAGSRVGGRQYF.

This clonotype occurred many times. The chain carries TRBV3-1 and TRBJ2-7; D not certain. The V and J ends lost 0 bases and 1 base respectively, with 7 bases between them. Germline CDR1 is LGHDT and CDR2 is YNNKEL (reference sequence). This CDR3 is 14 amino acids long. The CDR3 protein is CASSQDGVSYEQYF. CDR3 bases: TGTGCCAGCAGCCAAGATGGGGTTTCCTACGAGCAGTACTTC.

This clonotype has ten or more counts. The chain combines TRBV3-1 with TRBJ1-2, with no clear D. Trimming pared 0 bases from V and 8 bases from J, leaving 13 bases between. This CDR3 has 14 amino acids. The germline gives CDR1 LGHDT, CDR2 YNNKEL (reference sequence). The CDR3 loop is CASSQDIIGRGYTF. The CDR3 region has the DNA TGTGCCAGCAGCCAAGATATTATAGGACGAGGCTACACCTTC.

At least ten counts were recorded for this clonotype. V usage is TRBV20-1 and J usage is TRBJ2-7; possibly TRBD2 for D (5 bases). Looked up from germline, CDR1 is DFQATT and CDR2 is SNEGSKA (reference sequence). The V and J ends lost 3 bases and 0 bases respectively, with 15 bases between them. The CDR3 has 15 amino acids. The chain's CDR3 is CSASSRTANSYEQYF. The CDR3 DNA sequence: TGCAGTGCTAGTTCCAGGACTGCTAACTCCTACGAGCAGTACTTC.

The chain has TRBV24-1 and TRBJ1-5; D is ambiguous. Per germline, CDR1 KGHDR and CDR2 SFDVKD. V gave up 3 bases and J gave up 3 bases, with 11 bases separating them. The CDR3 is 15 amino acids. For the CDR3, the DNA is TGTGCCACCAGTGATCACCGGGCCTTCAATCAGCCCCAGCATTTT. It specifies CATSDHRAFNQPQHF.

This sequence joins TRBV6-2 or TRBV6-3 and TRBJ1-4, with unresolved D. Trimming shortened V by 2 bases and J by 7 bases, and 5 bases separated the two germline ends. Germline lookup yields CDR1 MNHEY and CDR2 SVGEGT. The CDR3 loop spans 12 amino acids. The CDR3 nucleotides read TGTGCCAGCAGTTACGCGGGTGAAAAACTGTTTTTT. Amino acids: CASSYAGEKLFF.